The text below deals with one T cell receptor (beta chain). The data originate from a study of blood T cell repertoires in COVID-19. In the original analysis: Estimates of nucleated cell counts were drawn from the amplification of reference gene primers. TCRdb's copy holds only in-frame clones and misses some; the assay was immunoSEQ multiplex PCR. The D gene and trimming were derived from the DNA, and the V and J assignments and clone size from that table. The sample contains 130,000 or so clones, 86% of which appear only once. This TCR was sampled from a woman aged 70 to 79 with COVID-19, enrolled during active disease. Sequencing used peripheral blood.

CDR3 nucleotide sequence: TGTGCCAGCTCGTCGACAGAGAGGCACACTGAAGCTTTCTTT. This gives the protein CASSSTERHTEAFF. The V call is TRBV18, the J call TRBJ1-1; D perhaps matches TRBD1 (5 bases). CDR1 and CDR2 from the germline V gene are KGHSH and LQKENI. The length of the CDR3 is 14 residues. The V end was cut by 6 bases, the J end by 3 bases, with 14 bases between.